This entry lists 28 T cell receptor beta chains sequenced from one sample in a study of T cell changes during pregnancy in multiple sclerosis. The assay was immunoSEQ multiplex PCR, and TCRdb's table has in-frame clones only and misses some. The sample records 60,000 to 85,000 clones, approximately 94% being singletons. Sample: peripheral blood, taken in the third trimester of pregnancy. These receptors all stem from a female donor with multiple sclerosis, enrolled in a pregnancy study.

This chain joins TRBV6-5 and TRBJ2-7; D not certain. Germline-derived CDR1 and CDR2 are MNHEY and SVGAGI. The CDR3 is 14 amino acids. The V gene lost 1 base and the J gene lost 0 bases, with 7 bases spanning the gap. The CDR3 loop reads CASSYLPSSYEQYF. CDR3 nucleotides: TGTGCCAGCAGTTACTTGCCTAGCTCCTACGAGCAGTACTTC.

This chain uses TRBV7-2 with TRBJ2-3; D is perhaps TRBD2 (6 bases). There are 16 residues in the CDR3. The V gene lost 1 base and the J gene lost 2 bases, with 13 bases spanning the gap. Germline loops: CDR1 SGHTA, CDR2 FQGNSA. CDR3 nucleotides: TGTGCCAGCAGCTTAGTTGCGGCGGGACCCACAGATACGCAGTATTTT. This sequence encodes CASSLVAAGPTDTQYF.

The chain couples TRBV2 to TRBJ2-3; 7 bases line up with TRBD2. The length of the CDR3 is 15 residues. J lost 4 bases, V lost 4 bases, and 8 bases had no gene match. Germline V gene data show CDR1 as SNHLY and CDR2 as FYNNEI. The CDR3 protein is CASSARRGRADTQYF. The CDR3, as DNA: TGTGCCAGCAGTGCTCGGCGGGGGAGGGCAGATACGCAGTATTTT.

The chain employs TRBV7-2 and TRBJ2-1; D is possibly TRBD1 (6 bases). The germline V gene encodes CDR1 SGHTA and CDR2 FQGNSA. This CDR3 has 13 residues. V lost 5 bases and J lost 6, with 11 bases in between. The CDR3 bases are TGTGCCAGCAGCCTTGACAGGAGCAATGAGCAGTTCTTC. Amino acids: CASSLDRSNEQFF.

This sequence joins TRBV4-3 and TRBJ1-2; D uncertain. Germline-derived CDR1 and CDR2 are LGHNA and YSLEER. This CDR3 comprises 13 residues. V was cut by 0 bases and J by 11 bases, with 13 bases left in between. The CDR3 protein is CASSQDLEGAYTF. The CDR3 DNA follows: TGCGCCAGCAGCCAAGACCTGGAGGGAGCGTACACCTTC.

CDR3 nucleotide sequence: TGTGCCAGCAGCGAAACAGGGGCGAGGGAAAAACTGTTTTTT. Translated, it gives CASSETGAREKLFF. J is TRBJ1-4 and V is TRBV2, with 7 bases aligning to TRBD1. The CDR3 has 14 amino acids. The V and J ends lost 6 bases and 8 bases, in that order; junction bases with no gene match: 9. From germline, CDR1 is SNHLY and CDR2 FYNNEI.

The genes are TRBV5-4 and TRBJ2-5, with 7 positions matching TRBD2. This CDR3 region has 14 residues. V was pared by 4 bases and J by 1 base, with 4 bases of the junction left unmatched. Germline CDR1 and CDR2: SGHNT and YYREEE (reference sequence). The CDR3 DNA sequence: TGTGCCAGCAGCGCGGGGACTACCCAAGAGACCCAGTACTTC. Amino acid sequence: CASSAGTTQETQYF.

This chain joins TRBV18 and TRBJ2-7; 7 nucleotides align to TRBD1. This CDR3 is 16 amino acids long. CDR1 is KGHSH and CDR2 is LQKENI in the germline V gene. V trimming: 1 base; J trimming: 1 base; junction bases outside the gene matches: 7. The CDR3, as DNA: TGTGCCAGCTCACCACAACCCCAGGGGGTTTCCTACGAGCAGTACTTC. Its protein product is CASSPQPQGVSYEQYF. Using reference TRBV18 and TRBJ2-7 for the parts outside the CDR3, the full variable domain is NAGVMQNPRHLVRRRGQEARLRCSPMKGHSHVYWYRQLPEEGLKFMVYLQKENIIDESGMPKERFSAEFPKEGPSILRIQQVVRGDSAAYFCASSPQPQGVSYEQYFGPGTRLTVT.

The chain links TRBV5-5 to TRBJ1-1; 9 nucleotides align to TRBD1. This CDR3 is built from 16 residues. V shed 2 bases and J 4 bases; nucleotides not matched to a gene: 9. Germline values: CDR1 SGHKS, CDR2 YYEKEE (reference sequence). The DNA for the CDR3 is TGTGCCAGCAGCTTCTGGACAGGGGTTTTCTTCACTGAAGCTTTCTTT. This encodes CASSFWTGVFFTEAFF.

The rearrangement uses TRBV5-4 and TRBJ2-3, with D perhaps TRBD2 (6 bases). The CDR3 is 15 residues long. Trimming took 4 bases from V and 1 from J, leaving 13 bases between them. Germline V gives CDR1 SGHNT, CDR2 YYREEE (reference sequence). CDR3 region: CASSLGTSRTDTQYF. The CDR3 DNA follows: TGTGCCAGCAGCCTCGGGACTTCCCGCACAGATACGCAGTATTTT. The whole variable domain, remainder taken from reference TRBV5-4 and TRBJ2-3, is ETGVTQSPTHLIKTRGQQVTLRCSSQSGHNTVSWYQQALGQGPQFIFQYYREEENGRGNFPPRFSGLQFPNYSSELNVNALELDDSALYLCASSLGTSRTDTQYFGPGTRLTVL.

This chain uses TRBV19 with TRBJ2-3; TRBD1 matches at 11 bases. V dropped 5 bases and J dropped 2; count of bases not matched to a gene: 6. Germline assignment: CDR1 LNHDA and CDR2 SQIVND (reference sequence). The CDR3 covers 16 residues. Written as DNA, the CDR3 is TGTGCCAGTAGTGCAGGGACAGGGGGTATCACAGATACGCAGTATTTT. This gives the protein CASSAGTGGITDTQYF.

V gene TRBV10-3 combines with J gene TRBJ1-5, with D possibly matching TRBD1 (5 bases). The germline V gene encodes CDR1 ENHRY and CDR2 SYGVKD. The V end lost 6 bases, the J end lost 6 bases, and 15 bases lay between the germline ends. This CDR3 spans 14 amino acids. The CDR3: CAISTGVEGQPQHF. The DNA for the CDR3 is TGTGCCATCAGCACAGGCGTCGAAGGTCAGCCCCAGCATTTT.

The rearrangement links TRBV6-1 to TRBJ2-2, with a possible D match to TRBD2 (5 bases). Between the trimmed V and J ends, which lost 1 base and 5 bases, there was a span of 11 bases. CDR3 size: 15 residues. The germline V gene has CDR1 MNHNS and CDR2 SASEGT. CDR3 nucleotide sequence: TGTGCCAGCAGTGAAGGGACTCTATATACCGGGGAGCTGTTTTTT. This translates into CASSEGTLYTGELFF.

The CDR3 spells CASSPGHRNTIYF. CDR3 bases: TGTGCCAGCAGCCCGGGACACAGAAACACCATATATTTT. This chain connects TRBV5-8 to TRBJ1-3; TRBD1 is a possible D gene (6 bases). The germline V gene encodes CDR1 SGHTS and CDR2 YDEGEE. The V end lost 4 bases, the J end lost 5 bases, and 10 bases lay between the germline ends. The CDR3 sequence is 13 residues long.

V is TRBV28 and J is TRBJ2-7, with TRBD1 as a possible D gene (7 bases). Trimming took 2 bases from V and 2 from J, leaving 10 bases between them. This CDR3 has 14 residues. Germline V CDR1 and CDR2: MDHEN, SYDVKM. The DNA for the CDR3 is TGTGCCAGCAGTTTAGGAGGGGGCCCCTACGAGCAGTACTTC. Translation gives CASSLGGGPYEQYF.

The rearrangement joins TRBV5-6 to TRBJ2-7, with D perhaps TRBD2 (6 bases). CDR1 is SGHDT, CDR2 YYEEEE, per germline. V dropped 0 bases and J dropped 3 bases, with 10 bases sitting between them. The CDR3 contains 14 residues. CDR3 amino acids: CASSLAGTYYEQYF. CDR3 sequence (DNA): TGTGCCAGCAGCTTGGCCGGGACTTACTACGAGCAGTACTTC.

V gene TRBV6-5 combines with J gene TRBJ1-1; 7 bases fit TRBD1. CDR3 size: 14 residues. Germline V CDR1 and CDR2: MNHEY, SVGAGI. Trimming cost V 5 bases and J 1 base; bases outside gene matches: 4. Here the CDR3 reads CASSETGSNTEAFF. CDR3 in DNA: TGTGCCAGCAGTGAGACAGGGTCGAACACTGAAGCTTTCTTT.

CDR3 loop: CASRPGGLQGPVRAQYF. The CDR3 nucleotides are TGTGCCAGCAGACCCGGGGGTCTACAGGGGCCCGTTAGGGCCCAGTACTTC. The chain uses TRBV28 and TRBJ2-5; D may be TRBD1 (7 bases). Trimming stripped 6 bases from V and 9 bases from J, with 29 bases between. Germline V gene sequence: CDR1 MDHEN, CDR2 SYDVKM. The CDR3 length is 17 residues.

The chain has TRBV2 and TRBJ2-7; D might be TRBD1 (6 bases). Trimming cost V 4 bases and J 3 bases, with 10 bases left between them. Germline CDR1 reads SNHLY; CDR2 reads FYNNEI. The CDR3 sequence is 13 residues long. The CDR3 DNA reads TGTGCCAGCAGTGGGACAGAGGGCTACGAGCAGTACTTC. Protein sequence: CASSGTEGYEQYF.

The rearrangement links TRBV18 to TRBJ1-1; 9 nucleotides match TRBD1. This CDR3 region has 15 residues. The germline gives CDR1 KGHSH, CDR2 LQKENI. V shed 5 bases, J shed 2 bases, and the junction held 6 bases outside the gene matches. The CDR3 region is CASSSWTGVNTEAFF. The CDR3 nucleotides read TGTGCCAGCTCATCATGGACAGGGGTTAACACTGAAGCTTTCTTT.

The gene calls are TRBV9 and TRBJ2-7; TRBD2 matches at 8 bases. Germline assignment: CDR1 SGDLS and CDR2 YYNGEE. Germline trimming cut 3 bases from V and 6 bases from J; bases unmatched to any gene: 26. The CDR3 covers 20 residues. The CDR3 protein is CASSAYSPAGVKRGSVEQYF. CDR3 DNA: TGTGCCAGCAGCGCCTACTCCCCCGCGGGGGTTAAGCGGGGGTCTGTCGAGCAGTACTTC.

Written as DNA, the CDR3 is TGTGCCAGTAGTATAGGAGGCAGCGGCGATGGCTACACCTTC. This gives the protein CASSIGGSGDGYTF. The chain recombines TRBV19 with TRBJ1-2; D remains ambiguous. CDR1 is LNHDA, CDR2 SQIVND, per germline (reference sequence). Trimming took off 1 base at V and 6 bases at J, with 12 bases between the two ends. The CDR3 sequence is 14 residues long.

Only one count was recorded for this clone. Relative to the germline gene, one junction end is altered; a read error may explain this. The chain links TRBV11-2 to TRBJ1-1; 8 bases line up with TRBD1. The CDR3 consists of 15 residues. Germline loops: CDR1 SGHAT, CDR2 FQNNGV. CDR3 nucleotides: TGTGCCAGCAGCCTAGACAGGGGCTCGAACACTGAAGCTTTCTTT. Translation gives CASSLDRGSNTEAFF.

The chain links TRBV28 to TRBJ1-1; maybe TRBD1 (6 bases). The germline gives CDR1 MDHEN, CDR2 SYDVKM. Deletions cut 5 bases from V and 1 base from J, with 17 bases between. The CDR3 covers 16 residues. The CDR3, as DNA: TGTGCCAGCAGTCTAAGGGGGGGAAGGAGGAACACTGAAGCTTTCTTT. Protein: CASSLRGGRRNTEAFF.

V is TRBV6-5 and J is TRBJ1-2; D is unresolved. CDR3 length: 12 residues. V gave up 4 bases and J gave up 1 base, with 4 bases separating them. Germline CDR1 and CDR2: MNHEY and SVGAGI. CDR3 sequence: CASSSRNYGYTF. The CDR3 region has the DNA TGTGCCAGCAGTTCCCGTAACTATGGCTACACCTTC.

The count of this clone is one. The same CDR3 can be traced to other DNA sequences in this sample. The chain joins TRBV20-1 to TRBJ2-1; tentative D call: TRBD1 (5 bases). This CDR3 comprises 10 residues. The V and J ends lost 6 bases and 5 bases respectively, with 5 bases between them. Germline CDR1 DFQATT, CDR2 SNEGSKA (reference sequence). The CDR3: CSAGDNEQFF. Here the CDR3 DNA reads TGCAGTGCAGGGGACAATGAGCAGTTCTTC.

The rearrangement uses TRBV7-2 and TRBJ2-7; the match to TRBD1 covers 7 bases. Germline V lookup: CDR1 SGHTA, CDR2 FQGNSA. The V segment lost 5 bases and the J segment 3 bases; nucleotides outside the gene matches: 7. This CDR3 spans 14 amino acids. CDR3 protein: CASSALSGGYEQYF. As DNA, the CDR3 is TGTGCCAGCAGCGCTTTATCAGGGGGCTACGAGCAGTACTTC.

Here the CDR3 DNA reads TGTGCCAGCAGCTTAACAGCGGGGGGGCCCGGCGGGGAGCTGTTTTTT. Its translation: CASSLTAGGPGGELFF. V usage is TRBV7-3 and J usage is TRBJ2-2, with TRBD2 matching over 10 bases. The CDR3 runs 16 residues. V lost 0 bases, J lost 7 bases, and 5 bases stayed unmatched. Germline lookup yields CDR1 SGHTA and CDR2 FQGTGA.